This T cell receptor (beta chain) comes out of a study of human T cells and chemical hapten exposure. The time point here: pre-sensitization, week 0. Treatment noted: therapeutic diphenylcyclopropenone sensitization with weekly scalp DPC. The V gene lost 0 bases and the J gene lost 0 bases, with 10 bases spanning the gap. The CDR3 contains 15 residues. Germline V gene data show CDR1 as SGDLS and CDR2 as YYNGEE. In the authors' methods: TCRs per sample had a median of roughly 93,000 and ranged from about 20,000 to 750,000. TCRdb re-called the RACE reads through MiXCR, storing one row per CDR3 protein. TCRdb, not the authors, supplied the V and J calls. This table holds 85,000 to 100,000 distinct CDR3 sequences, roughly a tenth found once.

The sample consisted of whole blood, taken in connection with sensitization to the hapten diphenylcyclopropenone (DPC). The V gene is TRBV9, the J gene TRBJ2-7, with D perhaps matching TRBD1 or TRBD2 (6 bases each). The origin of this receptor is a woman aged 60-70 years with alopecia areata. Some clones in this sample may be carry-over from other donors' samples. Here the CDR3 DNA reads TGTGCCAGCAGCGTAGCGGGGGCGACCTCCTACGAGCAGTACTTC. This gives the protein CASSVAGATSYEQYF.